These 8 T cell receptor beta chains originate from one sample sequenced in a study of T cell responses to AZD1222 COVID-19 vaccine. Sequencing used immunoSEQ multiplex PCR; TCRdb keeps in-frame clones, though not all of them. Of some 110,000 clones in the sample, 88% are singletons; the top ten hold about 9.1%. This sample comprised peripheral blood, obtained on day 0 of AZD1222 vaccination. These receptors were obtained from an adult in good health.

The chain joins TRBV4-1 to TRBJ1-1, with 8 bases matching TRBD1. J gave up 1 base and V 4 bases, and 2 bases lay outside the gene matches. Germline-derived CDR1 and CDR2 are MGHRA and YSYEKL. This CDR3 has 14 amino acids. As DNA, the CDR3 is TGCGCCAGCAGCCGAGGGACAGGGAACACTGAAGCTTTCTTT. Its translation is CASSRGTGNTEAFF.

In its sample, this clone was seen a few times. The V gene is TRBV29-1, the J gene TRBJ1-2; TRBD1 might be the D (6 bases). This CDR3 spans 15 amino acids. With 6 bases removed from V and 5 bases from J, the gap between germline ends came to 22 bases. Per the germline V gene, CDR1 is SQVTM and CDR2 is ANQGSEA. This chain's CDR3 is CSVSAEGGGTYGYTF. The CDR3 bases are TGCAGCGTATCAGCTGAGGGCGGTGGGACATATGGCTACACCTTC.

The rearrangement links TRBV6-5 to TRBJ2-4; D gene ambiguous. CDR3 length: 15 amino acids. Germline V gives CDR1 MNHEY, CDR2 SVGAGI. The germline V and J ends were trimmed by 2 bases and 0 bases, with 8 bases remaining between them. The CDR3 DNA follows: TGTGCCAGCAGTTACACAGTGCTAGCCAAAAACATTCAGTACTTC. It is translated as CASSYTVLAKNIQYF.

This clone was recorded once. The chain has TRBV7-9 and TRBJ1-2, with D uncertain. The CDR3 totals 13 residues. CDR1 and CDR2 (germline): SEHNR, FQNEAQ (reference sequence). The V end lost 1 base, the J end lost 8 bases, and 11 bases lay between the germline ends. The CDR3 DNA reads TGTGCCAGCAGCTTAGATGGGTGGAGGGGCTACACCTTC. Translated: CASSLDGWRGYTF. Complete variable domain (other parts from reference TRBV7-9 and TRBJ1-2): DTGVSQNPRHKITKRGQNVTFRCDPISEHNRLYWYRQTLGQGPEFLTYFQNEAQLEKSRLLSDRFSAERPKGSFSTLEIQRTEQGDSAMYLCASSLDGWRGYTFGSGTRLTVV.

The rearrangement uses TRBV28 and TRBJ1-3, with a weak D call TRBD1 (5 bases). V gave up 7 bases and J gave up 2 bases, with 15 bases separating them. Germline CDR1 is MDHEN and CDR2 is SYDVKM. CDR3 length: 15 residues. The CDR3 reads CASIGSQGAGNTIYF. The CDR3 nucleotides are TGTGCCAGCATTGGGAGTCAGGGTGCTGGAAACACCATATATTTT.

The CDR3 region has the DNA TGTGCCAGCAGTTACTCGAGATTTCGAGGCACAGATACGCAGTATTTT. Encoded protein: CASSYSRFRGTDTQYF. The chain recombines TRBV6-5 with TRBJ2-3, with D unclear. Trimming took off 0 bases at V and 1 base at J, with 11 bases between the two ends. The CDR3 spans 16 residues. The germline V gene encodes CDR1 MNHEY and CDR2 SVGAGI.

CDR3 sequence (DNA): TGTGCCAGCACCGACCCCCGGGGGTACTCACCCCTCCACTTT. Its protein is CASTDPRGYSPLHF. The chain employs TRBV28 and TRBJ1-6, with D perhaps TRBD1 (5 bases). Germline values: CDR1 MDHEN, CDR2 SYDVKM. V was clipped by 7 bases and J by 10 bases, with 17 bases between them. This CDR3 comprises 14 residues.

This chain joins TRBV7-2 and TRBJ2-7; D gene unclear. CDR1 is SGHTA and CDR2 is FQGNSA in the germline V gene. V was trimmed by 5 bases and J by 3 bases, leaving 5 bases between them. The CDR3 runs to 11 residues. The CDR3 reads CASSTHYEQYF. DNA for the CDR3: TGTGCCAGCAGCACTCACTACGAGCAGTACTTC.